This T cell receptor (beta chain) was captured in a study of T cell changes during pregnancy in multiple sclerosis. V lost 2 bases and J lost 5, with 12 bases in between. The CDR3 length is 14 residues. From germline, CDR1 is MNHEY and CDR2 SMNVEV (reference sequence). Produced via immunoSEQ multiplex PCR; TCRdb's table is partial and in-frame only. Of fewer than 40,000 clones in the sample, roughly nine tenths were seen once. On this clone: Other DNA variants within this sample encode the same CDR3.

The specimen was CD8+ T cells from peripheral blood mononuclear cells, collected in the second trimester of pregnancy. This receptor was obtained from a female donor with multiple sclerosis, enrolled in a pregnancy study. The chain is built from TRBV27 and TRBJ1-1; tentative D call: TRBD1 (6 bases). CDR3 sequence reads: CASSLGRGGTEAFF. DNA of the CDR3: TGTGCCAGCAGTTTAGGCAGGGGAGGGACTGAAGCTTTCTTT.